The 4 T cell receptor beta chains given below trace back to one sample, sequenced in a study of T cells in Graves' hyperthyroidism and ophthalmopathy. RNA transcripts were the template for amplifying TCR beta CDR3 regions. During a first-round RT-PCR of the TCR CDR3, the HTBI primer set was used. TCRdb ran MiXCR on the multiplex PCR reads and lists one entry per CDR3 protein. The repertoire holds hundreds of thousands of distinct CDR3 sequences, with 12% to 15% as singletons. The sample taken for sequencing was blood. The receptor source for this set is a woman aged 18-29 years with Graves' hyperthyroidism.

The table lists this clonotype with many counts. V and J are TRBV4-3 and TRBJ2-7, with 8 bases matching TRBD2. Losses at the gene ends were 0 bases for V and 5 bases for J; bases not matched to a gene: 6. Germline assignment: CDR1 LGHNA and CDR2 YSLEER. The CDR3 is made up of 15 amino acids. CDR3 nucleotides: TGCGCCAGCAGCCAAGACCGGGAGGGTAGAAACGAGCAGTACTTC. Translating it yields CASSQDREGRNEQYF.

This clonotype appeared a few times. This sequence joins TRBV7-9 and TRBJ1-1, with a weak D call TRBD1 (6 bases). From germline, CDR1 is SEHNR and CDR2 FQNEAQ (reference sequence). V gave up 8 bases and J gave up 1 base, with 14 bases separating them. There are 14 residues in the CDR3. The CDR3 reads CASGHKGGNTEAFF. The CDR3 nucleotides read TGTGCCAGCGGTCACAAGGGGGGGAACACTGAAGCTTTCTTT.

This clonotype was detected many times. CDR3 amino acids: CAWSKTSGSMETQYF. The DNA of the CDR3 is TGTGCCTGGAGCAAGACTAGCGGGAGTATGGAGACCCAGTACTTC. The V and J genes are TRBV30 and TRBJ2-5, with TRBD2 matching 12 bases. CDR3 length equals 15 residues. CDR1 is GTSNPN, CDR2 SVGIG, per germline (reference sequence). V was clipped by 3 bases and J by 5 bases; unmatched bases: 7.

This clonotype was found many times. CDR3 amino acids: CASSLGPERNTEAFF. In nucleotides, the CDR3 is TGTGCCAGCAGCTTAGGCCCCGAACGTAACACTGAAGCTTTCTTT. The chain employs TRBV13 and TRBJ1-1, with D hard to call. The CDR3 is 15 amino acids. V was trimmed by 0 bases and J by 2 bases, leaving 10 bases between them. Germline assignment: CDR1 PRHDT and CDR2 FYEKMQ (reference sequence).